This T cell receptor beta chain was sequenced for a study of shared clonotypes between healthy human individuals. General study results and limits: Richness estimates generally favored naive over memory subsets.

The CDR3 runs 16 residues. The V segment lost 5 bases and the J segment 5 bases; nucleotides outside the gene matches: 9. Germline V gene sequence: CDR1 SEHNR, CDR2 FQNEAQ (reference sequence). Of note for this clone: Its matching antigen is unknown.

Measured with immunoSEQ multiplex PCR; TCRdb has only the in-frame clones, and not every one. Here the sample spans some 630,000 clones, roughly 78% being singletons. The specimen was memory CD4+ T cells sorted from blood. The subset here: CD45RA-negative fraction. The sequence came from a woman aged 25-40 years in good health. This chain links TRBV7-9 with TRBJ1-2; TRBD1 aligns across 12 bases. CDR3 bases: TGTGCCAGCAGCGGGCAGGGACAGGGGGCCTGGTATGGCTACACCTTC. Translated, it gives CASSGQGQGAWYGYTF.